These T cell receptor beta chains were read from a single sample in a study of blood T cell repertoires in COVID-19. Using immunoSEQ multiplex PCR, the repertoire was profiled, and TCRdb retains in-frame clones only, with some absent. Of 100,000 to 130,000 clones in the sample, about nine tenths were seen once. Input material: peripheral blood. The receptors originated from a man aged 45-65 years with active or convalescent COVID-19. The conserved cysteine and the conserved F or W are not part of the CDR3 here. The order of the fields is J gene, V gene, CDR3 protein.

J: TRBJ1-1
V: TRBV15
CDR3: ATSIWQGAPWEAF

J: TRBJ2-1
V: TRBV27
CDR3: ASSLRDRAVNEQF

J: TRBJ1-2
V: TRBV28
CDR3: ASSLNPGPHYGYT

J: TRBJ2-1
V: TRBV28
CDR3: ASNQGGASSYNEQF

J: TRBJ1-1
V: TRBV9
CDR3: ASSGFPRGSEAF

J: TRBJ2-3
V: TRBV5-4
CDR3: ASSGRDRVPDTQY

J: TRBJ2-1
V: TRBV9
CDR3: ASSVAPSGEYNEQF

J: TRBJ1-4
V: TRBV28
CDR3: ASSFSRRQGDEKLF

J: TRBJ1-3
V: TRBV10-3
CDR3: AISDIGGLAGNTIY

J: TRBJ2-7
V: TRBV7-2
CDR3: ASTRTRLAGVDEQY

J: TRBJ2-7
V: TRBV5-5
CDR3: ASSWTGVSSYEQY

J: TRBJ2-7
V: TRBV2
CDR3: ASTNRGSVHEQY

J: TRBJ2-7
V: TRBV18
CDR3: ASSPRLADASYEQY

J: TRBJ1-5
V: TRBV6-6
CDR3: ATRIGTQGDQPQH

J: TRBJ2-3
V: TRBV2
CDR3: GWGGTAADTQY

J: TRBJ1-2
V: TRBV7-9
CDR3: ASSSFLRKGDNYGYT